This T cell receptor (beta chain) derives from a study of Graves' ophthalmopathy and Graves' hyperthyroidism. The authors amplified TCR beta CDR3 regions from RNA transcripts. The first-round RT-PCR employed HTBI primers together with the Qiagen OneStep RT-PCR kit. A multiplex PCR was then performed as the second round. A single record per CDR3 protein comes from TCRdb applying MiXCR to the multiplex PCR reads. Counted here are 650,000 to 900,000 distinct CDR3 sequences, roughly 40% occurring once; the ten biggest clones make up 44%. The CDR3 spans 15 residues. Germline assignment: CDR1 LNHDA and CDR2 SQIVND (reference sequence). The germline V and J ends were trimmed by 5 bases and 2 bases, with 13 bases remaining between them. Clinical symptoms, serum thyroxine, TRAb, thyroid ultrasound and orbital computed tomography determined diagnosis. The PBMC fraction was derived from more than 8 ml of fresh peripheral blood.

This clonotype has at least ten counts. The specimen was peripheral blood. The gene calls are TRBV19 and TRBJ1-5, with D possibly being TRBD1 (6 bases). The TCR originated in an adult man with Graves' ophthalmopathy. CDR3 protein: CASSSTGTRNQPQHF. The CDR3 coding sequence is TGTGCCAGTAGTTCAACCGGGACACGCAATCAGCCCCAGCATTTT.